This T cell receptor beta chain was profiled in a study of blood T cell repertoires in COVID-19. Study-level information: Samples of COVID-19 (acute and convalescent) were obtained from the United States, Italy and Spain. PBMCs, B-cell-depleted T cells, or T cells provided the cDNA or gDNA that made up the material.

Trimming took 0 bases from V and 7 from J, leaving 12 bases between them. The CDR3 loop spans 14 amino acids. Germline V gene data show CDR1 as MNHEY and CDR2 as SVGAGI. Original data processing: Estimates of nucleated cell counts were drawn from the amplification of reference gene primers. The data were produced by immunoSEQ multiplex PCR, yet TCRdb's version contains in-frame clones alone and is incomplete. Clone size and V and J calls were adopted from that table, with D and trimming inferred from the DNA. Of around 700,000 clones listed, 90% are singletons. The sample consisted of peripheral blood. The receptor comes from a woman between 18 and 30 years old with acute or convalescent COVID-19. The gene calls are TRBV6-5 and TRBJ1-2; D ambiguous. The CDR3: CASSYSTSRLGYTF. The CDR3, as DNA: TGTGCCAGCAGTTACTCGACCAGTCGACTTGGCTACACCTTC.